A selection of T cell receptor beta chains follows, all from one sample in a study of T cells in Graves' hyperthyroidism and ophthalmopathy. MiXCR, applied by TCRdb to the multiplex PCR reads, yields one record per CDR3 protein. The sample shows hundreds of thousands of distinct CDR3 sequences, 14% to 15% of them seen only once. Sequences were obtained from blood. The receptors stem from a man aged 18 to 29 with Graves' ophthalmopathy. CDR3s include the opening cysteine and the closing phenylalanine or tryptophan. The order of the fields is clone size, V gene, D gene, J gene, CDR3 DNA, CDR3 protein. The D gene is left open where the match is weak. For some rows the clone size is stated as once, few or many, or as a class when expanded; others skip it.

many	TRBV6-1	NA	TRBJ2-1	TGTGCCAGCAGTGACAGGCAACTTAACAATGAGCAGTTCTTC	CASSDRQLNNEQFF
NA	TRBV4-1	NA	TRBJ1-2	TGCGCCAGCAGCCAAGATCAAGGGTGGGGCTATGGCTACACCTTC	CASSQDQGWGYGYTF
many	TRBV20-1	NA	TRBJ2-5	TGCAGTGCTAGATCCTATCTGGATCAGACCCAGTACTTC	CSARSYLDQTQYF
few	TRBV10-3	NA	TRBJ2-1	TGTGCCATCAGTGGGAAGACTATGCAGCTTTACAATGAGCAGTTCTTC	CAISGKTMQLYNEQFF
many	TRBV7-9	TRBD1	TRBJ2-1	TGTGCCAGCACCGGGACAGGCGGAGTTAATGAGCAGTTCTTC	CASTGTGGVNEQFF
few	TRBV5-1	TRBD1	TRBJ2-3	TGTGCCAGCAGCTTGACCTGGGACAGGGAATACACAGATACGCAGTATTTT	CASSLTWDREYTDTQYF
few	TRBV6-5	NA	TRBJ1-1	TGTGCCAGCAGCCCCGCCGGCACTGAAGCTTTCTTT	CASSPAGTEAFF
NA	TRBV14	NA	TRBJ2-2	TGTGCCAGCAGAACGAGCGGATCGAACACCGGGGAGCTGTTTTTT	CASRTSGSNTGELFF
many	TRBV12-3/TRBV12-4	TRBD1	TRBJ1-2	TGTGCCAGCAGTTTATATCCCCGACAGGGAGACACCTTC	CASSLYPRQGDTF
few	TRBV9	NA	TRBJ2-3	TGTGCCAGCAGCGTAGTTGTAGGGGCCACAGATACGCAGTATTTT	CASSVVVGATDTQYF
many	TRBV12-3/TRBV12-4	NA	TRBJ2-5	TGTGCCAGCAGGCCTGAGTACCAAGAGACCCAGTACTTC	CASRPEYQETQYF
NA	TRBV6-1	NA	TRBJ2-7	TGTGCCAGCAGTGAAATCGTCGGAAGCTCCTACGAGCAGTACTTC	CASSEIVGSSYEQYF
many	TRBV6-2/TRBV6-3	TRBD1	TRBJ1-2	TGTGCCAGCACCCACCCAGACAGGGCGACAGGCTACACCTTC	CASTHPDRATGYTF
few	TRBV5-1	NA	TRBJ2-7	TGCGCCAGCAGCGGCCTAACAGGCGACGAGCAGTACTTC	CASSGLTGDEQYF
many	TRBV13	NA	TRBJ2-1	TGTGCCAGCAGCTTAGGTCGACAACTGCTCAATGAGCAGTTCTTC	CASSLGRQLLNEQFF
many	TRBV28	TRBD1	TRBJ2-7	TGTGCCAGCATTCCAGGACAGGGGGCCGGCGAGCAGTACTTC	CASIPGQGAGEQYF
NA	TRBV10-3	NA	TRBJ2-3	TGTGCCATCAGTGAGTCGACGGATACGCAGTATTTT	CAISESTDTQYF
few	TRBV20-1	TRBD1	TRBJ1-2	TGCAGTGCTAAGTCGACAGGGGACTCCTATGGCTACACCTTC	CSAKSTGDSYGYTF
many	TRBV18	NA	TRBJ1-2	TGTGCCAGCTCACAAACGGACAGCGATTATGGCTACACCTTC	CASSQTDSDYGYTF
NA	TRBV12-5	NA	TRBJ2-1	TGTGCTAGTGGTTTGGTAGAATATGAGCAGTTCTTC	CASGLVEYEQFF
few	TRBV11-3	NA	TRBJ2-4	TGTGCCAGCAGCTCCGGGACCGAAAGCAAAAACATTCAGTACTTC	CASSSGTESKNIQYF
many	TRBV24-1	NA	TRBJ2-3	TGTGCCACCAGTGTAGGCAGCACAGATACGCAGTATTTT	CATSVGSTDTQYF
NA	TRBV10-3	TRBD2	TRBJ2-1	TGTGCCATCAGTGACCCGGAGCAGCGGGGGGCCGCCGTCTCCTACAATGAGCAGTTCTTC	CAISDPEQRGAAVSYNEQFF
few	TRBV9	NA	TRBJ1-5	TGTGCCAGCAGCGACGGGGGGGGGGCGCTTGGCAATCAGCCCCAGCATTTT	CASSDGGGALGNQPQHF
many	TRBV28	NA	TRBJ2-1	TGTGCCAGCAGTCAGACAAAGACGTTATACAATGAGCAGTTCTTC	CASSQTKTLYNEQFF
many	TRBV27	TRBD1	TRBJ2-3	TGTGCCAGCAGTTCCGGACCAGGGACAGGGATGGAAGATACGCAGTATTTT	CASSSGPGTGMEDTQYF
NA	TRBV6-2/TRBV6-3	NA	TRBJ2-7	TGTGCCAGCAGTGGCGGGGTTGTCTACGAGCAGTACTTC	CASSGGVVYEQYF
few	TRBV10-3	TRBD2	TRBJ2-2	TGTGCCATCAGGGAGAGCGGGAGGGACACCGGGGAGCTGTTTTTT	CAIRESGRDTGELFF
NA	TRBV19	NA	TRBJ1-1	TGTGCCAGTAGTTTACACCGGGCCGTACGAGCGAACACTGAAGCTTTCTTT	CASSLHRAVRANTEAFF
NA	TRBV24-1	TRBD2	TRBJ2-1	TGTGTCACCAGCGACCCGAAAATAGGCGGGAGGGCCACCAATGAGCAGTTCTTC	CVTSDPKIGGRATNEQFF
many	TRBV3-1	NA	TRBJ2-1	TGTGCCAGCAGCCGAACCGGGGGCGACAATGAGCAGTTCTTC	CASSRTGGDNEQFF
NA	TRBV4-1	NA	TRBJ2-5	TGCGCCAGCAGCCAAGAAGGGCAGGCAGGGTGGACCCAGTACTTC	CASSQEGQAGWTQYF
many	TRBV12-3/TRBV12-4	NA	TRBJ2-1	TGTGCCAGCAGAGTAACAAGCTCCTACAATGAGCAGTTCTTC	CASRVTSSYNEQFF
NA	TRBV7-9	TRBD2	TRBJ2-1	TGTGCCAGCAGCTTAGAGACTAGCGAGAGGGGTGAGCAGTTCTTC	CASSLETSERGEQFF
many	TRBV7-9	NA	TRBJ1-1	TGTGCCAGCAGCTTAACCTCAGAGTTGAACACTGAAGCTTTCTTT	CASSLTSELNTEAFF
NA	TRBV4-1	TRBD2	TRBJ2-5	TGCGCCAGCAGCCACGGGGGGGGGGGCCAAGAGACCCAGTACTTC	CASSHGGGGQETQYF
few	TRBV19	NA	TRBJ2-3	TGTGCCAGTACTATCGGGCGGGGAGACACAGATACGCAGTATTTT	CASTIGRGDTDTQYF
few	TRBV6-4	NA	TRBJ2-2	TGTGCCAGCAGTAGCCTAGGGGGCACCGGGGAGCTGTTTTTT	CASSSLGGTGELFF
NA	TRBV24-1	NA	TRBJ2-3	TGTGCCACCAGTGGTGAGGGCTATACGCAGTATTTT	CATSGEGYTQYF
many	TRBV5-1	TRBD2	TRBJ2-3	TGCGCCAGCAGCCTCGGGGGACTAGGCACAGATACGCAGTATTTT	CASSLGGLGTDTQYF
NA	TRBV18	NA	TRBJ1-3	TGTGCCAGCTCACCGGGGGATGCTGCCATATATTTT	CASSPGDAAIYF
once	TRBV6-2/TRBV6-3	NA	TRBJ2-7	TGTGCCAGCAGTTATTCCCAGAGGTTCTACGAGCAGTACTTC	CASSYSQRFYEQYF
many	TRBV11-2	NA	TRBJ2-7	TGTGCCAGCAGCTTCCACAGCGAACAGAGCTCCTACGAGCAGTACTTC	CASSFHSEQSSYEQYF